Below, one T cell receptor (beta chain) is given with its context. Its specificity is unknown. This record belongs to a study of CD4 T cells in relation to SARS-CoV-2 and coronaviruses. CD4+ T cells from unexposed donors were obtained before the COVID-19 pandemic (2011-2018). Broader study findings: Culture-expanded clones reflect memory recall rather than primary priming during culture.

Generated by immunoSEQ multiplex PCR, the TCRdb table keeps only in-frame clones and is missing some. The table shows about 70,000 clones, with 80% to 90% occurring only once. Per germline, CDR1 SNHLY and CDR2 FYNNEI. Trimming took off 5 bases at V and 5 bases at J, with 6 bases between the two ends. This CDR3 comprises 11 residues. The sequence was collected from a human donor in good health. Sequencing was performed on memory CD4+ T cells from PBMCs. V gene TRBV2 combines with J gene TRBJ2-5; D is undetermined. CDR3 amino acids: CASSPRETQYF. CDR3 bases: TGTGCCAGCAGTCCGAGGGAGACCCAGTACTTC.